The clone carrying this T cell receptor (beta chain) was recorded a few times. Its specificity is not known. Using a J-beta primer mix together with a sample-barcoded 5' primer, a second PCR was run for 7 to 11 cycles. All cDNA molecules were each tagged by a template-switch adaptor with 12 random nucleotides. TCRdb reprocessed the 5' RACE reads with MiXCR, giving one entry per CDR3 protein. The sample gives roughly 930,000 distinct CDR3 sequences, around 46% of which show up once; 13% is in the top ten. This CDR3 is 17 amino acids long. V lost 4 bases to trimming and J lost 6 bases; unmatched junction nucleotides: 13. CDR1 and CDR2 from the germline V gene are SNHLY and FYNNEI. The sample originates from a study of blood T cells in healthy people across ages. Study-wide results and limits: Shifts in expanded clonotypes may have been confounded by donor CMV status, which was unknown. Investigators viewed diversity estimates from one million T cells as underestimates, the study reported.

About 10 milliliters of peripheral blood were drawn from each donor into EDTA-treated tubes. Specimen: blood. This chain links TRBV2 with TRBJ2-1; 9 nucleotides align to TRBD1. This clonotype was obtained from a man under 40 in good health. The CDR3 spells CASSGRSGTGHSNEQFF. CDR3 nucleotides: TGTGCCAGCAGTGGACGATCCGGGACAGGGCATTCCAATGAGCAGTTCTTC.